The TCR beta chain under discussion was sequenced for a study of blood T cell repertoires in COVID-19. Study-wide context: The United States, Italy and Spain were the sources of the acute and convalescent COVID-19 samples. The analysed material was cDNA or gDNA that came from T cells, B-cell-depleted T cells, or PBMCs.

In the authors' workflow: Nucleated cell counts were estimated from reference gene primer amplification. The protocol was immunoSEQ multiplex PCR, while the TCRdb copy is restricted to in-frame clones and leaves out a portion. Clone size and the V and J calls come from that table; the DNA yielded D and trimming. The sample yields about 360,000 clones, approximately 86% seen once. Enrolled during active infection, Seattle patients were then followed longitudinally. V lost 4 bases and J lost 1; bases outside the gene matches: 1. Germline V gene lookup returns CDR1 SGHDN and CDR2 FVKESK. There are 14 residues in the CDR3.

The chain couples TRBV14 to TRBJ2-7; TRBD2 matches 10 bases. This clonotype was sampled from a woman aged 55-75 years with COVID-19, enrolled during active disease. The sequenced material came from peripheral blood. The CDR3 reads CASSRTSGSYEQYF. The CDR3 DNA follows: TGTGCCAGCAGCCGGACTAGCGGTTCCTACGAGCAGTACTTC.